This T cell receptor (beta chain) stems from a study of molecular identifiers for immune sequencing clone quantification (dated by TCRdb to the late 2010s). About the investigation overall: For a replicate experiment, RNA from around 20,000 or 100,000 naive CD8 T cells was divided into five aliquots, of which four were sequenced. This methods study used CD8 T cells to benchmark TCR RNA copy counting and molecular-identifier clustering-based TCR repertoire sequencing (MIDCIRS).

Libraries were prepared through PCR. The sequencer listed for this sample is Illumina HiSeq 4000. Preparation of bulk TCR libraries followed a previously described approach, with the TCR primers listed in Table S5. The Qiagen AllPrep DNA/RNA kit was used to purify total RNA. Before any analysis, reads coming from multiple sequencing runs of the same library were combined into one pool. The source study handled its data this way. Only reads with exact TCR constant sequence were kept, trimmed to 150 nt, and grouped by their 12-nt molecular barcodes. Reads within each barcode group were sub-clustered using a 15% Levenshtein threshold, and quality-weighted consensus sequences were constructed for each RNA molecule. Non-functional sequences were excluded, and lower-count sequences lying one edit away from another sequence were also excluded. Based on fitting two negative binomial distributions, any barcode sub-cluster with under 20% of the maximum read count was discarded. TCRdb reran the public reads through fastp at Q25 and MiXCR, keeping productive beta chains. Entries that share a CDR3 protein sequence are merged under the most common genes and DNA. TCRdb's processing, not the authors' own work, is the source of the V and J calls. For this sample the table gives under 600,000 distinct CDR3 sequences, of which about a fifth were detected only once. The ten largest clones capture under 0.85% of the sample.

Trimming accounts for 4 bases at V and 2 bases at J, while the number of junction bases matched to no gene is 14. Taken from the germline V gene (reference sequence), the CDR1 and CDR2 loops are PRHDT and FYEKMQ. Taken from cysteine to phenylalanine, the CDR3 has 17 residues. Kept here is only the CDR3 DNA, which spans 51 bases and is read in frame from base 1. This clonotype showed up just a few times. Its antigen remains undetermined. It has no much larger one-base neighbor in the sample; base qualities were not kept. Summary of the overall study and its limitations: Modeling estimated 2.5 to 3.5 recovered TCR RNA copies per cell, compared with around 9.7 by digital PCR, which implies 25% to 30% capture efficiency. In CMV-specific effector cells, clones with more than 20 RNA copies contained over 99% of molecules, whereas in naive cells such clones contained under 1% of molecules. Even against a background of about 960,000 naive CD8 T cells, spiked-in Jurkat TCR RNA amounting to a single cell's worth was reported to be detectable. Identical TCR molecules sharing a barcode could cause highly expanded clone sizes to be underestimated. Spiked-in Jurkat TCR RNA (10 copies' worth), which is not part of the donor repertoire, was contained in the naive libraries. When barcode sub-clustering was not used, chimeric consensus sequences inflated TCR diversity, with chimeras reaching as high as 47%.

Libraries of naive CD8 T cells were built from approximately 22,000 to 940,000 sorted cells, with 10%, 30% or 50% of the purified RNA used. Naive CD8 T cells were FACS-sorted as CD8+CD4-CCR7+CD45RA+ on a BD FACSAria II into RLT Plus buffer. Under 11 TCR copies' worth of Jurkat RNA were spiked into roughly 18,000-1,000,000 naive CD8 T cell samples to test detection sensitivity. CD8 T cells were enriched with RosetteSep CD8+ T Cell Enrichment Cocktail and Ficoll-Paque, followed by ACK red cell lysis. Rearrangement joined TRBV13 to TRBJ2-7, and TRBD2 aligns with 7 junction nucleotides. Sequenced sample: naive CD8+ T cells from blood, with Jurkat cell RNA spiked in. Sample cell subset or site, as interpreted from the label and publication: FACS-sorted CD8+CD4-CCR7+CD45RA+ naive T cells. The receptor was isolated from a human donor in good health. Some libraries in this study had Jurkat cell RNA spiked in. The nucleotide sequence reads TGTGCCAGCAGCTCCCGGGGGGACGGTTCAATCCCCTACGAGCAGTACTTC. It is translated as CASSSRGDGSIPYEQYF.